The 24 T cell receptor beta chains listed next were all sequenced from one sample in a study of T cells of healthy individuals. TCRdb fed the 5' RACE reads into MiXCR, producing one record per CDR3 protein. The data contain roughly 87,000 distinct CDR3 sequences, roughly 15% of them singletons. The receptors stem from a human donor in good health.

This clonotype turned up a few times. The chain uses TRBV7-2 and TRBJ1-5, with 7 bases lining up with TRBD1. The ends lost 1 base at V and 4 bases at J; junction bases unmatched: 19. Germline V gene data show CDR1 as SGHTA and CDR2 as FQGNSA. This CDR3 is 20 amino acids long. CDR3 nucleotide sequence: TGTGCCAGCAGCTTAGGGCGCGGAGGGCTAGGCAGGGGGGGGAATCAGCCCCAGCATTTT. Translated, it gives CASSLGRGGLGRGGNQPQHF.

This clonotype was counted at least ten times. The CDR3 loop reads CASSPSPKGTMRYEQYF. The CDR3 DNA reads TGTGCCAGCAGCCCCTCCCCCAAAGGGACTATGCGCTACGAGCAGTACTTC. V usage is TRBV7-6 and J usage is TRBJ2-7, with 7 nucleotides matching TRBD2. Germline assignment: CDR1 SGHVS and CDR2 FNYEAQ. This CDR3 has 17 residues. J lost 3 bases, V lost 5 bases, and 16 bases had no gene match.

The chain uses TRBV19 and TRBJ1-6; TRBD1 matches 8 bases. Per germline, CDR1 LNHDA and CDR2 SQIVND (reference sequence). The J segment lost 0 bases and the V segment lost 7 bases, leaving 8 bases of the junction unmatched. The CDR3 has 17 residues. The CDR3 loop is CASNWRTGSSYNSPLHF. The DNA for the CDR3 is TGTGCCAGTAACTGGAGGACAGGGAGCTCCTATAATTCACCCCTCCACTTT.

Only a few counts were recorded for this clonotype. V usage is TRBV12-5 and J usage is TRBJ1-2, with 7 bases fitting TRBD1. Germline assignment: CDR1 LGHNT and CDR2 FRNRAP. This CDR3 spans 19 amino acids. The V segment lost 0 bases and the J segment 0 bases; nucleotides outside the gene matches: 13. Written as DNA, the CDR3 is TGTGCTAGTGGTTTGGTATTGGGGACAGCGCTAAAAGCTAACTATGGCTACACCTTC. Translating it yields CASGLVLGTALKANYGYTF.

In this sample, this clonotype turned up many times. The CDR3 spells CSASRDRGQNEQFF. In nucleotides, the CDR3 is TGCAGTGCTTCCCGGGACAGGGGCCAGAATGAGCAGTTCTTC. The chain combines TRBV20-1 with TRBJ2-1, with 10 bases lining up with TRBD1. Germline V gene lookup returns CDR1 DFQATT and CDR2 SNEGSKA (reference sequence). There are 14 residues in the CDR3. V gave up 5 bases and J gave up 7 bases; unmatched junction bases: 8.

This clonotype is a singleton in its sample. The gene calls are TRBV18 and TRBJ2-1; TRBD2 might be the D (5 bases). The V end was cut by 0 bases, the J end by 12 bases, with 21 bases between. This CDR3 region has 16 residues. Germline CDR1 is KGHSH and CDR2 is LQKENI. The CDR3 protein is CASSPPSTGPRAGQFF. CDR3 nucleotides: TGTGCCAGCTCACCACCGTCTACGGGCCCCCGCGCGGGGCAGTTCTTC.

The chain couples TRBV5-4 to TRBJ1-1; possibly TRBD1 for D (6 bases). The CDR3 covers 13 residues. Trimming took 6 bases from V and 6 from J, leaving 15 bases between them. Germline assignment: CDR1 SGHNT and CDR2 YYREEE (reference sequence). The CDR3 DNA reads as TGTGCCAGCAAGATACAGGGCCTCCCTGAAGCTTTCTTT. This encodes CASKIQGLPEAFF. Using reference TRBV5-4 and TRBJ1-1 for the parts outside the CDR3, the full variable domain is ETGVTQSPTHLIKTRGQQVTLRCSSQSGHNTVSWYQQALGQGPQFIFQYYREEENGRGNFPPRFSGLQFPNYSSELNVNALELDDSALYLCASKIQGLPEAFFGQGTRLTVV.

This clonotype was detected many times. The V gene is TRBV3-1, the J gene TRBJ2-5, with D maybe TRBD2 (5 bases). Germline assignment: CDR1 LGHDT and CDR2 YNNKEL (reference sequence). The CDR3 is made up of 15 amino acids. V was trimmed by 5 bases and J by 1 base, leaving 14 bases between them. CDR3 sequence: CASSFRGTIQETQYF. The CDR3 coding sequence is TGTGCCAGCAGCTTCCGGGGTACGATCCAAGAGACCCAGTACTTC.

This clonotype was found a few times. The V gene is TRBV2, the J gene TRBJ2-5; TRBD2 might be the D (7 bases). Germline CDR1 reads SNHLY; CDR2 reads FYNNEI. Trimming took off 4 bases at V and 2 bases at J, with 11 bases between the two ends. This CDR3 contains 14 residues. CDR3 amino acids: CASSVGGPQETQYF. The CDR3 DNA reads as TGTGCCAGCAGTGTGGGGGGGCCTCAAGAGACCCAGTACTTC.

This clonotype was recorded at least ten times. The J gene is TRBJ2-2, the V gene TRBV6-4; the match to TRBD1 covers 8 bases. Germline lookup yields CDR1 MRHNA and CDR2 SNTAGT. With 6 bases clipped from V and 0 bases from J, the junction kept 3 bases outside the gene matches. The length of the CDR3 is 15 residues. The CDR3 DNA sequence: TGTGCCAGCAGCAGACAGGGGACGAACACCGGGGAGCTGTTTTTT. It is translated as CASSRQGTNTGELFF.

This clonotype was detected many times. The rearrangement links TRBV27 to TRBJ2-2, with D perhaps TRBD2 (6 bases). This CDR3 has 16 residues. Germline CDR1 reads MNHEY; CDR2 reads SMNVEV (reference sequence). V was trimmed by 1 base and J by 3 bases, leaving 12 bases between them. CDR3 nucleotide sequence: TGTGCCAGCAGTTTATTTGGGGGAGGATACACCGGGGAGCTGTTTTTT. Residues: CASSLFGGGYTGELFF.

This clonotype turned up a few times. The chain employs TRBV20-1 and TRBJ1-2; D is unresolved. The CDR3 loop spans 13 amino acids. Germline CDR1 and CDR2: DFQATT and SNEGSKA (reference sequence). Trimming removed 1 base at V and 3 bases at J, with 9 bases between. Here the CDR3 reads CSARGRTDYGYTF. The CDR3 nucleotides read TGCAGTGCTAGAGGGAGAACTGACTATGGCTACACCTTC.

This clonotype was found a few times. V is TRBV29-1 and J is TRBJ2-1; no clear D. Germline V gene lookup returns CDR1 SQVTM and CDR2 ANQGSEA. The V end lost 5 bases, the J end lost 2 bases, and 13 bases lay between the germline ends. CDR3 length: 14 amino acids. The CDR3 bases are TGCAGCGTTTCTCCCGGTTGGACCTACAATGAGCAGTTCTTC. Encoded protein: CSVSPGWTYNEQFF.

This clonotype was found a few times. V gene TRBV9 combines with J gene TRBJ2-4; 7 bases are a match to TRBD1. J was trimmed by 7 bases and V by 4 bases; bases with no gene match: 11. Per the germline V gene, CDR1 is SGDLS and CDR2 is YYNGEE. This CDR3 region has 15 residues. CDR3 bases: TGTGCCAGCAGCAGACAGGGTGGGCTCGTGAACATTCAGTACTTC. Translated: CASSRQGGLVNIQYF.

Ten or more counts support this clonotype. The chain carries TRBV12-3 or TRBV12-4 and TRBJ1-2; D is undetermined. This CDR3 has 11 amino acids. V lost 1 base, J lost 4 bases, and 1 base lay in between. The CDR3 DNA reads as TGTGCCAGCAGTTTAGGCTATGGCTACACCTTC. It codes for CASSLGYGYTF.

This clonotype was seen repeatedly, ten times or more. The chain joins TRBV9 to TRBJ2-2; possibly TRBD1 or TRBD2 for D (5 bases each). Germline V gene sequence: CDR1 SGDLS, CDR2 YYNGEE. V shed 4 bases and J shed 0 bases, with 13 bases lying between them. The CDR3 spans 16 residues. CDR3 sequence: CASSLGAAANTGELFF. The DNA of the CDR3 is TGTGCCAGCAGCCTTGGGGCAGCGGCGAACACCGGGGAGCTGTTTTTT.

The CDR3 loop reads CSASRLLSGPSSYNEQFF. Here the CDR3 DNA reads TGCAGTGCTAGCCGCCTATTGAGCGGCCCCAGCTCCTACAATGAGCAGTTCTTC. The V and J genes are TRBV20-1 and TRBJ2-1; possibly TRBD2 for D (5 bases). Trimming removed 3 bases from V and 0 bases from J, with 21 bases in between. The germline V gene has CDR1 DFQATT and CDR2 SNEGSKA (reference sequence). The length of the CDR3 is 18 residues.

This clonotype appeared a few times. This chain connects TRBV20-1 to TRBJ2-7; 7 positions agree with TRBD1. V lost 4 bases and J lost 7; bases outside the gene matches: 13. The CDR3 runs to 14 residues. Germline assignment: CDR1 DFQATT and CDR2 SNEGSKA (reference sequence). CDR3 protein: CSAKASGGWEEQYF. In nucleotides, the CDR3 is TGCAGTGCTAAAGCATCAGGGGGTTGGGAAGAGCAGTACTTC.

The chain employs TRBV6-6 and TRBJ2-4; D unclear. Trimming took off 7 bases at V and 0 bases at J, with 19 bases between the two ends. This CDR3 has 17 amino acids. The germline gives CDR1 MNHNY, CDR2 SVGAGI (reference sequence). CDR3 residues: CASNYGISATAKNIQYF. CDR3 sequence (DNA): TGTGCCAGCAATTATGGAATTTCGGCTACAGCCAAAAACATTCAGTACTTC.

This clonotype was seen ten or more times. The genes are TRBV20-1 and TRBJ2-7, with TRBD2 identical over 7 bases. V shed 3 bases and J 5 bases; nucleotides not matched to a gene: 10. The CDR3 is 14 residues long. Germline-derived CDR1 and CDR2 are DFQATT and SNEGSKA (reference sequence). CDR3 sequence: CSASLDSRGDEQYF. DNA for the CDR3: TGCAGTGCTAGTTTAGACAGCCGGGGGGACGAGCAGTACTTC.

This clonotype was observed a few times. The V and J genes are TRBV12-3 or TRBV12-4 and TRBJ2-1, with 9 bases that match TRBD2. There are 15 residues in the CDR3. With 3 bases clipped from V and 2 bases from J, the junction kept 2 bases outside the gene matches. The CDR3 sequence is CASSFSGSPYNEQFF. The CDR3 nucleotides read TGTGCCAGCAGTTTTAGCGGGAGTCCCTACAATGAGCAGTTCTTC.

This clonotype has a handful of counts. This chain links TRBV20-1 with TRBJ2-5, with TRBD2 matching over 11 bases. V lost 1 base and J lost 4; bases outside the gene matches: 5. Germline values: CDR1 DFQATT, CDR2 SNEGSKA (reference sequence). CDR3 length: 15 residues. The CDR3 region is CSARATSGDLETQYF. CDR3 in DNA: TGCAGTGCTAGAGCGACTAGCGGGGATCTAGAGACCCAGTACTTC.

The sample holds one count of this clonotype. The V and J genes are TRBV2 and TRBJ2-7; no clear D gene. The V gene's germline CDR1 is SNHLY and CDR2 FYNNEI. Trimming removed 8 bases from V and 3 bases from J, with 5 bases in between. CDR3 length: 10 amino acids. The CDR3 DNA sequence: TGTGCCAGCGGAAACTACGAGCAGTACTTC. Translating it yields CASGNYEQYF.

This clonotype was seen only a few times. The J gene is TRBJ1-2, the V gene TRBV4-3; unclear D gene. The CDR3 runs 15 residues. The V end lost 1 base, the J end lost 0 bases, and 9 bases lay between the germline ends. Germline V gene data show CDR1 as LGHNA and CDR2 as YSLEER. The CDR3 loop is CASSQAFPANYGYTF. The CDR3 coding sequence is TGCGCCAGCAGCCAAGCTTTCCCAGCTAACTATGGCTACACCTTC.